This T cell receptor (beta chain) was profiled in a study of identical twins (dated by TCRdb to between 2015 and 2016). About the study as a whole: To test whether fetal clonotypes persist, this study deep-sequenced TCR alpha and beta repertoires from monozygotic twins, from unrelated adults of various ages, and from cord blood. To rule out contamination, the twin experiments were replicated at different times with different library preparation protocols.

All donors were healthy Caucasians. The twin cohort comprised three pairs of female monozygotic twins, all aged about 18 to 29 years. Positive isolation kits from Invitrogen were used to isolate the CD4+ and CD8+ T cell populations. The library came from 5' RACE. The run used an Illumina HiSeq 2000. A universal primer binding site was added through template switching, and the final cDNA carried a unique molecular identifier so that TCR cDNA molecules could be counted accurately. First-strand cDNA for TCR alpha and beta chains was synthesized from specific primers in the conserved constant-segment region. To control for contamination, every cDNA library was double barcoded, receiving both a SMART-Mk sample barcode and Illumina barcodes. Two successive PCR steps introduced TruSeq adapter sequences along with Illumina sample barcodes. TCR alpha and beta cDNA libraries were sequenced on the Illumina HiSeq platform with custom primers. The published analysis was carried out like this. Raw reads were processed with MiGEC to extract unique molecular identifiers, and MiXCR was used to determine CDR3 positions. Recombination models were inferred per individual with the repgenHMM and IGoR tools using an EM algorithm. Shared clonotype analysis was performed with the tcR package in R, normalizing sharing by the product of cloneset sizes. To study raw recombination without the effects of thymic and clonal selection, out-of-frame nonproductive sequences were analyzed. The public reads were run again by TCRdb, first through fastp at Q25 and then through MiXCR, and only productive beta chains were kept. Every CDR3 protein is listed once, alongside the most common genes and DNA of its rows. V and J calls and clone size were set by TCRdb, not the authors. For this sample there are 250,000 to 300,000 distinct CDR3 sequences; roughly 8.6% appear just once. The top ten constitute 7% to 8.5% of the sample.

The full study reports these points: Zero-insertion analyses could be partly confounded by invariant T cells such as MAIT and iNKT, although diverse VJ usage argued against such confounding for most clonotypes. A weaker excess of twin sharing was found in beta out-of-frame sequences because the signal-to-noise ratio was lowered by fewer shared sequences. Fewer insertions were carried by abundant cord blood beta clonotypes, a similar but weaker trend appeared in young adult naive repertoires, and no such trend appeared in memory repertoires. Compared with coincidental sharing between unrelated individuals, out-of-frame TCR alpha sequences shared between twins had an excess of sequences with low generation probability. Because the same donors could not be followed over many years, the conclusions relied on cross-sectional statistical analysis. In monozygotic twins, out-of-frame TCR alpha sharing was systematically underestimated by recombination models, although the models agreed with sharing between unrelated individuals.

About this clonotype itself: Its cognate antigen has yet to be identified. Base qualities are not at hand, and no much larger clone is one base apart.

CDR1 and CDR2, per the germline V gene, are LGHNA and YSLEER. Between the V and J ends, shortened by 0 bases and 0 bases respectively, the junction contains 9 bases. From the cysteine up to the phenylalanine, the CDR3 has a length of 15 residues. Of all the DNA, just the CDR3 is kept, 45 bases in frame from base 1. The same data also contributed to another study, on yellow fever vaccine responses in identical twins. The second investigation adds: According to the authors, the vaccine-induced T cell response in identical twins seemed to be partly convergent and partly specific to each individual. In the study, vaccine-responding T cell clones were precisely tracked in identical twins.

The chain couples TRBV4-3 to TRBJ2-7; the D gene is perhaps TRBD2, from 5 matching bases. Sequenced sample: CD8+ T cells sorted from blood. This receptor was obtained from a woman under 30 in good health. The sequenced DNA is TGCGCCAGCAGCCAAGATGATCGGGGCTCCTACGAGCAGTACTTC. This gives the protein CASSQDDRGSYEQYF.